The next 21 T cell receptor beta chains were all read from a single sample in a study of vaccination and CD4 T cells after COVID-19. The treatment: approximately nine-day PBMC culture with coronavirus spike peptide pools or control peptides (ViraFEST assay). Their antigens remain unidentified. An Oncomine TCR Beta short-read assay was used to sequence the DNA from cultured CD4+ T cells. TCRdb fed the PCR reads into MiXCR, producing one record per CDR3 protein. The sample has roughly 13,000 distinct CDR3 sequences; roughly 74% are singletons. The sequencing input was CD4+ T cells from blood, cultured in vitro. Every receptor here comes from a human donor who had recovered from COVID-19.

The chain recombines TRBV12-3 or TRBV12-4 with TRBJ2-3; a weak D match, TRBD2 (7 bases). V shed 7 bases and J shed 11 bases, with 22 bases lying between them. The CDR3 loop spans 14 amino acids. DNA of the CDR3: TGTGCCAGCACCCCTGAAGGGGGGGGTTTGGGGCAGTATTTT. It codes for CASTPEGGGLGQYF.

The chain recombines TRBV24-1 with TRBJ1-2; possible D gene TRBD1, 6 bases. Deletions cut 5 bases from V and 7 bases from J, with 10 bases between. This CDR3 spans 12 amino acids. CDR1 is KGHDR, CDR2 SFDVKD, per germline. CDR3 in amino acids: CATSGGAGGYTF. The CDR3, as DNA: TGTGCCACCAGTGGGGGGGCTGGTGGCTACACCTTC.

The chain links TRBV27 to TRBJ2-3; 9 bases agree with TRBD2. There are 15 residues in the CDR3. V was pared by 4 bases and J by 0 bases, with 2 bases of the junction left unmatched. Germline loops: CDR1 MNHEY, CDR2 SMNVEV (reference sequence). The CDR3: CASSSSGASTDTQYF. DNA of the CDR3: TGTGCCAGCAGTTCTAGCGGGGCTAGCACAGATACGCAGTATTTT.

V gene TRBV15 combines with J gene TRBJ1-4, with TRBD1 as a possible D gene (6 bases). The CDR3 runs to 13 residues. V gave up 1 base and J gave up 7 bases, with 7 bases separating them. CDR1 is LNHNV and CDR2 is YYDKDF in the germline V gene (reference sequence). The CDR3 DNA reads TGTGCCACCAGCAGAGGACAGGTTGAAAAACTGTTTTTT. Its translation is CATSRGQVEKLFF.

This rearrangement joins TRBV7-2 to TRBJ2-2, with 11 nucleotides matching TRBD2. CDR1 SGHTA and CDR2 FQGNSA come from the germline V gene. The CDR3 runs 19 residues. V dropped 1 base and J dropped 0; count of bases not matched to a gene: 7. The CDR3 spells CASSLVRVLAGANTGELFF. CDR3 nucleotides: TGTGCCAGCAGCTTAGTGAGGGTACTAGCGGGGGCGAACACCGGGGAGCTGTTTTTT.

The genes are TRBV30 and TRBJ1-2; no firm D call. Per the germline V gene, CDR1 is GTSNPN and CDR2 is SVGIG (reference sequence). The ends were cut back, 3 bases at V and 8 bases at J, with 10 bases in the middle. This CDR3 region has 11 residues. CDR3 nucleotides: TGTGCCTGGAGCATCGGGAGGGGCTACACCTTC. The encoded protein is CAWSIGRGYTF.

The chain links TRBV20-1 to TRBJ2-7, with no clear D. V was clipped by 5 bases and J by 7 bases, with 18 bases between them. Germline V gene sequence: CDR1 DFQATT, CDR2 SNEGSKA (reference sequence). The CDR3 contains 13 residues. CDR3 sequence: CSAGPQANLEQYF. The DNA of the CDR3 is TGCAGTGCTGGACCACAAGCCAACCTAGAGCAGTACTTC.

This clonotype is categorized as medium-sized (0.01 to 0.1%). V and J are TRBV20-1 and TRBJ2-7; 9 bases are shared with TRBD2. V lost 3 bases to trimming and J lost 10 bases; unmatched junction nucleotides: 13. This CDR3 has 14 amino acids. Germline V gene sequence: CDR1 DFQATT, CDR2 SNEGSKA (reference sequence). CDR3 protein: CSARFGLAGYPQYF. CDR3 in DNA: TGCAGTGCTAGGTTCGGGCTAGCGGGATACCCCCAGTACTTC.

The rearrangement uses TRBV25-1 and TRBJ2-5; no definite D call. CDR1 and CDR2 (germline): MGHDK, SYGVNS. The CDR3 is made up of 14 amino acids. V was pared by 1 base and J by 1 base, with 7 bases between. CDR3 nucleotide sequence: TGTGCCAGCAGTGAATTGAACCCCCAAGAGACCCAGTACTTC. It is translated as CASSELNPQETQYF.

The chain combines TRBV20-1 with TRBJ1-6; D is undetermined. The CDR3 extends over 12 amino acids. Trimming took 1 base from V and 10 from J, leaving 8 bases between them. The germline V gene has CDR1 DFQATT and CDR2 SNEGSKA (reference sequence). The CDR3: CSARGTYSPLHF. In DNA form, the CDR3 reads TGCAGTGCTAGAGGGACGTACTCACCCCTCCACTTT.

The chain has TRBV20-1 and TRBJ2-6, with TRBD2 as a possible D gene (6 bases). The CDR3 length is 18 residues. Germline CDR1 reads DFQATT; CDR2 reads SNEGSKA (reference sequence). V lost 4 bases, J lost 0 bases, and 19 bases lay in between. In nucleotides, the CDR3 is TGCAGTGCTAAAGGGGTGGCGGGGCCCAGCTCTGGGGCCAACGTCCTGACTTTC. It encodes CSAKGVAGPSSGANVLTF.

This sequence joins TRBV30 and TRBJ2-5, with 8 bases matching TRBD1. V gave up 1 base and J gave up 5 bases; unmatched junction bases: 3. This CDR3 contains 13 residues. Germline V gives CDR1 GTSNPN, CDR2 SVGIG (reference sequence). The CDR3 sequence: CAWSGTGWETQYF. The CDR3 nucleotides read TGTGCCTGGAGTGGGACAGGGTGGGAGACCCAGTACTTC.

The chain combines TRBV15 with TRBJ1-6; D unclear. This CDR3 region has 17 residues. Trimming shortened V by 1 base and J by 6 bases, and 16 bases separated the two germline ends. Germline lookup yields CDR1 LNHNV and CDR2 YYDKDF (reference sequence). The CDR3 here is CATSRALAAASNSPLHF. Here the CDR3 DNA reads TGTGCCACCAGCAGAGCCCTCGCCGCAGCTTCTAATTCACCCCTCCACTTT.

The sample holds one count of this clonotype. This chain uses TRBV6-1 with TRBJ1-2; D gene unclear. Germline CDR1 and CDR2: MNHNS and SASEGT. Deletions cut 5 bases from V and 1 base from J, with 8 bases between. This CDR3 region has 13 residues. Written as DNA, the CDR3 is TGTGCCAGCAGTAACAGTCTTAACTATGGCTACACCTTC. Its translation: CASSNSLNYGYTF.

The J gene is TRBJ2-3, the V gene TRBV7-6; a possible D gene is TRBD2 (6 bases). The CDR3 is 15 amino acids. V lost 1 base, J lost 5 bases, and 13 bases lay in between. Germline-derived CDR1 and CDR2 are SGHVS and FNYEAQ. As DNA, the CDR3 is TGTGCCAGCAGCTTAGGTGGGACGGAGGGAGATACGCAGTATTTT. Amino acids: CASSLGGTEGDTQYF.

The V and J genes are TRBV20-1 and TRBJ2-1, with D possibly called TRBD1 or TRBD2 (6 bases each). The CDR3 is 16 amino acids. V lost 1 base, J lost 2 bases, and 15 bases lay in between. Germline loops: CDR1 DFQATT, CDR2 SNEGSKA (reference sequence). In DNA form, the CDR3 reads TGCAGTGCTAGAGTCAGAGGGGGAGGCGCCTACAATGAGCAGTTCTTC. This sequence encodes CSARVRGGGAYNEQFF.

This clonotype was found a few times. The CDR3, as DNA: TGTGCCAGCAGCTCCGGGAACAGGGGTCTGTACGAGCAGTACTTC. It is translated as CASSSGNRGLYEQYF. The chain carries TRBV11-2 and TRBJ2-7; the match to TRBD1 covers 7 bases. After removal of 4 bases from V and 4 bases from J, the junction contained 10 bases not matched to a gene. Germline V gives CDR1 SGHAT, CDR2 FQNNGV. CDR3 length: 15 amino acids.

This clonotype was picked up one time. The chain joins TRBV7-2 to TRBJ2-3; D tentatively fits TRBD1 or TRBD2 (5 bases each). Trimming left V 4 bases short and J 2 bases short, with 10 bases between. CDR1 SGHTA and CDR2 FQGNSA come from the germline V gene. The CDR3 length is 14 residues. CDR3 sequence: CASSSGTYTDTQYF. CDR3 nucleotides: TGTGCCAGCAGCTCCGGGACCTACACAGATACGCAGTATTTT.

The gene calls are TRBV6-5 and TRBJ2-2; TRBD1 matches at 8 bases. Germline-derived CDR1 and CDR2 are MNHEY and SVGAGI. The V and J ends lost 0 bases and 6 bases, in that order; junction bases with no gene match: 6. The CDR3 contains 16 residues. The CDR3 DNA follows: TGTGCCAGCAGTTACTCGCCCAGGGGGCGGGCCGGGGAGCTGTTTTTT. It yields the protein CASSYSPRGRAGELFF.

This clonotype was seen more than once but under ten times. This chain uses TRBV6-5 with TRBJ1-2; D remains unclear. Germline V CDR1 and CDR2: MNHEY, SVGAGI. Between the trimmed V and J ends, which lost 2 bases and 3 bases, there was a span of 7 bases. The CDR3 is 13 amino acids. The CDR3 sequence: CASSYDGYYGYTF. The CDR3 DNA sequence: TGTGCCAGCAGTTACGACGGCTACTATGGCTACACCTTC.

The V call is TRBV28, the J call TRBJ2-7; TRBD2 matches 9 bases. Losses at the gene ends were 3 bases for V and 6 bases for J; bases not matched to a gene: 6. This CDR3 is built from 14 residues. CDR1 and CDR2 from the germline V gene are MDHEN and SYDVKM. The CDR3 sequence: CASSFLAGTGEQYF. In DNA, the CDR3 is TGTGCCAGCAGTTTCCTAGCGGGGACCGGCGAGCAGTACTTC.